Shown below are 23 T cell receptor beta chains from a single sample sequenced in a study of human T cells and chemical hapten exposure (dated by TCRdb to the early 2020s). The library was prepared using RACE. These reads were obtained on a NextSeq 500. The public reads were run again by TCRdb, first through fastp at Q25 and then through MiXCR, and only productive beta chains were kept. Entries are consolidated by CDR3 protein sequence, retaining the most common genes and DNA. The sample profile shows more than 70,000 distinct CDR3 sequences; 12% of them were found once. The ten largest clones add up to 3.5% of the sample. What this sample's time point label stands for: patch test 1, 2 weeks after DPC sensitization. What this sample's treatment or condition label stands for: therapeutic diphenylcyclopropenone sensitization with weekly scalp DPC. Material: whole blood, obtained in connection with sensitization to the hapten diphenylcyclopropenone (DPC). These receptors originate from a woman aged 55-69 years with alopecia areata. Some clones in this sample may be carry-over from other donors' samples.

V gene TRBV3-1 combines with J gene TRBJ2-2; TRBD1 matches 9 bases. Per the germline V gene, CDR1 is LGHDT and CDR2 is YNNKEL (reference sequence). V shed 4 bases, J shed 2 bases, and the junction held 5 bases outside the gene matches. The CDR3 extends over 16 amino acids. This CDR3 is CASSPRTGVNTGELFF. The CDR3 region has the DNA TGTGCCAGCAGCCCTCGGACAGGGGTAAACACCGGGGAGCTGTTTTTT.

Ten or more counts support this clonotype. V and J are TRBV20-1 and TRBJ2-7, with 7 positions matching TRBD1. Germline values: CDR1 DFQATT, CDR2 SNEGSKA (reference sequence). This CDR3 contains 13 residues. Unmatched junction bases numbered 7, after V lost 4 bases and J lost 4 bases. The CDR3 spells CSAMPGQTYEQYF. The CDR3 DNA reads TGCAGTGCTATGCCGGGACAGACGTACGAGCAGTACTTC.

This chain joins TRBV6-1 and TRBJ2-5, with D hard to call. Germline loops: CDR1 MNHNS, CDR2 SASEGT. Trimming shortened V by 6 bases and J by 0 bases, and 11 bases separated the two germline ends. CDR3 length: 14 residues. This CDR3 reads CASRPDGYQETQYF. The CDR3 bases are TGTGCCAGCAGACCAGACGGATACCAAGAGACCCAGTACTTC.

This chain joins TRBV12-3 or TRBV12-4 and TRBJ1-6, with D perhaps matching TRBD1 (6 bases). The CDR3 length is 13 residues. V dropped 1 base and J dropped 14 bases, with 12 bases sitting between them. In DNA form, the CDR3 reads TGTGCCAGCAGTTTAGTAGGGGGGCGTTCCCTCCACTTT. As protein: CASSLVGGRSLHF.

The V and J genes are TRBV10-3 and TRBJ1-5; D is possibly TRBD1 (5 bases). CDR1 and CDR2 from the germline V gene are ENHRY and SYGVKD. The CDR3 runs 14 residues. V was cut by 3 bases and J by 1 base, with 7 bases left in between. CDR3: CAISDRDSNQPQHF. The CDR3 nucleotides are TGTGCCATCAGTGATAGGGACAGCAATCAGCCCCAGCATTTT.

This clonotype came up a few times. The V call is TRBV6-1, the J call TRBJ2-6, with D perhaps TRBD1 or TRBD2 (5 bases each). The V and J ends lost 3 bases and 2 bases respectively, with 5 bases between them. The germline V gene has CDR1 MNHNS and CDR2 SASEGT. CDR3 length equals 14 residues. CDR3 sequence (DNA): TGTGCCAGCAGTGAGGGGGCTGGGGCCAACGTCCTGACTTTC. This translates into CASSEGAGANVLTF.

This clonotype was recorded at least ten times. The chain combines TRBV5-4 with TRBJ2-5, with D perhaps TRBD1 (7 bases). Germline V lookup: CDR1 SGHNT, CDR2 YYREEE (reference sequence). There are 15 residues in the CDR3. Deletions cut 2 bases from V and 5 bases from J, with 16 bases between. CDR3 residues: CASSLGGGKDETQYF. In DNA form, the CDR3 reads TGTGCCAGCAGCTTAGGAGGGGGCAAGGACGAGACCCAGTACTTC.

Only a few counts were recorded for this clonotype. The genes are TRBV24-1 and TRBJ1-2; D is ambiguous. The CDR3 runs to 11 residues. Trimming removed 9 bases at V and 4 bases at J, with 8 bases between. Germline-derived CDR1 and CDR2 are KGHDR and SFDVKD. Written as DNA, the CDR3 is TGTGCCACCGGAGACGGCTATGGCTACACCTTC. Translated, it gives CATGDGYGYTF.

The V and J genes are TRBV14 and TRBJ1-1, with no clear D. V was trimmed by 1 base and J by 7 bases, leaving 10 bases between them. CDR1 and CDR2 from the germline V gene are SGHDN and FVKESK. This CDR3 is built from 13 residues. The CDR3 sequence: CASSQGHGGEAFF. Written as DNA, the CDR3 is TGTGCCAGCAGCCAAGGACATGGTGGTGAAGCTTTCTTT.

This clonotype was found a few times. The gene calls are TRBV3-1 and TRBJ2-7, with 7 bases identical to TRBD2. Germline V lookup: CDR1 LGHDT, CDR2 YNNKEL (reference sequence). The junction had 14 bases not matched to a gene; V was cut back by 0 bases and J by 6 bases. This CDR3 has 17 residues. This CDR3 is CASSQDPRSSGVGEQYF. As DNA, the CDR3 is TGTGCCAGCAGCCAAGACCCCAGATCGAGCGGGGTGGGCGAGCAGTACTTC.

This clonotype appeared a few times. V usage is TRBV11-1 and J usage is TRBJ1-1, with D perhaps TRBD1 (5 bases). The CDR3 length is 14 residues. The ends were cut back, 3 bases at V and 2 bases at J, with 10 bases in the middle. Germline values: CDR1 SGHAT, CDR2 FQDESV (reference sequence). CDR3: CASSFFGTNTEAFF. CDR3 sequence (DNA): TGTGCCAGCAGCTTCTTCGGGACTAACACTGAAGCTTTCTTT.

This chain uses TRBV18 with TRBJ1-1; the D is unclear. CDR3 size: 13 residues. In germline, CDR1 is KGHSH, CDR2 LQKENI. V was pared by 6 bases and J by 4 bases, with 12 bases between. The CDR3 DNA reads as TGTGCCAGCTCCAAGGAGGGTGGCACTGAAGCTTTCTTT. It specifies CASSKEGGTEAFF.

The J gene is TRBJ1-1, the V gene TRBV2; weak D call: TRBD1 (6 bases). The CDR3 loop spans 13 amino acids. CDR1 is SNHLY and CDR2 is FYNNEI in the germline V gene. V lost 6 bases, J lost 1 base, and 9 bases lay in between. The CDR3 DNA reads TGTGCCAGCAGAATACAGGGGAACACTGAAGCTTTCTTT. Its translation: CASRIQGNTEAFF.

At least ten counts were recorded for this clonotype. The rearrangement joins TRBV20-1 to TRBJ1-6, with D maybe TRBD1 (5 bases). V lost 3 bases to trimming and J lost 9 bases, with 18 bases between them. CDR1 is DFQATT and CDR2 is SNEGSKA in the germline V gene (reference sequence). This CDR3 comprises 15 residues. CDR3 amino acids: CSASLKRQSGSPLHF. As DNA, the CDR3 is TGCAGTGCTAGTCTTAAACGACAGTCAGGTTCACCCCTCCACTTT.

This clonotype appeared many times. Written as DNA, the CDR3 is TGTGCCAGCAGCGGGGGGTACAATGAGCAGTTCTTC. As protein: CASSGGYNEQFF. The chain combines TRBV6-1 with TRBJ2-1, with 7 bases that match TRBD2. With V trimmed by 6 bases and J by 4 bases, 0 bases remained unmatched. Germline V gives CDR1 MNHNS, CDR2 SASEGT. The CDR3 length is 12 residues.

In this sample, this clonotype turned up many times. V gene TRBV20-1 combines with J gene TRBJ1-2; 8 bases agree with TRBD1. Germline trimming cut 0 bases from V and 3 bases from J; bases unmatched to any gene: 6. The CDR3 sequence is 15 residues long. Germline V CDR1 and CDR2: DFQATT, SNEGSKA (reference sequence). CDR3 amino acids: CSARDPRTGHYGYTF. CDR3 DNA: TGCAGTGCTAGAGATCCCCGGACAGGGCACTATGGCTACACCTTC.

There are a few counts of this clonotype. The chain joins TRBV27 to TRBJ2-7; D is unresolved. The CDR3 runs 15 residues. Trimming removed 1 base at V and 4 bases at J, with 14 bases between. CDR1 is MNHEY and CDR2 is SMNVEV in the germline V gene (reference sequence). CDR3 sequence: CASSLFPPDYYEQYF. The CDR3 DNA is TGTGCCAGCAGTTTATTCCCTCCAGATTATTACGAGCAGTACTTC.

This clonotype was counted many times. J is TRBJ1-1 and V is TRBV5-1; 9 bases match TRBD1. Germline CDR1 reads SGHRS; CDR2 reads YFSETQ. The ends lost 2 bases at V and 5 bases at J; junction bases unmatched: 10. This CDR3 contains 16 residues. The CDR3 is CASSFGTGMVGTEAFF. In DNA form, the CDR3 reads TGCGCCAGCAGCTTCGGGACAGGGATGGTGGGGACTGAAGCTTTCTTT.

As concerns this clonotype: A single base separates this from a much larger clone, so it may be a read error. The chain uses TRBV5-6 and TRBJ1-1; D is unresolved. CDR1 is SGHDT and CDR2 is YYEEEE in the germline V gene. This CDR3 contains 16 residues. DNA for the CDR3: TGTGCCAGCAGCTTGGGGGCGTTGACGGGGAACTCTGAAGCTTTCTTT. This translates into CASSLGALTGNSEAFF.

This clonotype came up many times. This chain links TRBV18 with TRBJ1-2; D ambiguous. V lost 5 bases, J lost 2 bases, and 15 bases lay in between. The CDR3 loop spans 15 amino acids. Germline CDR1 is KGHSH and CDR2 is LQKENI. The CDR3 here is CASSSAGGHNYGYTF. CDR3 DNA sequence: TGTGCCAGCTCATCGGCTGGAGGCCACAACTATGGCTACACCTTC.

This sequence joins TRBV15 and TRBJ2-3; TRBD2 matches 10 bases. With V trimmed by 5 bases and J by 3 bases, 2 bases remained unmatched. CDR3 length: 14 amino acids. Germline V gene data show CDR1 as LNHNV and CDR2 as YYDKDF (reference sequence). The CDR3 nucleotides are TGTGCCACCAGCCCGGGACTAGCGACAGATACGCAGTATTTT. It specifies CATSPGLATDTQYF.

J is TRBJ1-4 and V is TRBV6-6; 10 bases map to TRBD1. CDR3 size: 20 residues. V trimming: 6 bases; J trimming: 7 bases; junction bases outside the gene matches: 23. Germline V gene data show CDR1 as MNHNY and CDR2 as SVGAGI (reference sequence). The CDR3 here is CASSSKTMTGGSTRGEKLFF. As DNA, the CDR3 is TGTGCCAGCAGCTCCAAAACTATGACAGGGGGCTCAACTAGAGGTGAAAAACTGTTTTTT.

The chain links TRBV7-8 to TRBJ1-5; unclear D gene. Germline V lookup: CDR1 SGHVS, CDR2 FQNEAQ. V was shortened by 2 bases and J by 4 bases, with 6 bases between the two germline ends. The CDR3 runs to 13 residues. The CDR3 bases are TGTGCCAGCAGCTTAAACGAGAATCAGCCCCAGCATTTT. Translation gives CASSLNENQPQHF.